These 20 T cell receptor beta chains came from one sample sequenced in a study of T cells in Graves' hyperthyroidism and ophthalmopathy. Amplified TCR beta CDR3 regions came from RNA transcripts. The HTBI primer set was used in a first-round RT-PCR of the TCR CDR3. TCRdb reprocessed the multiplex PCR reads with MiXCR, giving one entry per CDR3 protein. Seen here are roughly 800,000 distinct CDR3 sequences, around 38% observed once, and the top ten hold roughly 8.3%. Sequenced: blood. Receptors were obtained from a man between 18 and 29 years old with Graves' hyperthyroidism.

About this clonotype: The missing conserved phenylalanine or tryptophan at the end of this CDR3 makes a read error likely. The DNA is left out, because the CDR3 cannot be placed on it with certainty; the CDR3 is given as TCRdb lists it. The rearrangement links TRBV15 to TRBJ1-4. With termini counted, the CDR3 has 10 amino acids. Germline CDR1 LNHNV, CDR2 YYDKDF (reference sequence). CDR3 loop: CATSRDEGSY.

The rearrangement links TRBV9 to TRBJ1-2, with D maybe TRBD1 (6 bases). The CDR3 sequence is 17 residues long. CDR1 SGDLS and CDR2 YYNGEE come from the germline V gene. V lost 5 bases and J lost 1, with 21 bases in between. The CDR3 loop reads CASSYGGGGFGNYGYTF. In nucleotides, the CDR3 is TGTGCCAGCAGTTACGGTGGAGGGGGATTCGGTAACTATGGCTACACCTTC.

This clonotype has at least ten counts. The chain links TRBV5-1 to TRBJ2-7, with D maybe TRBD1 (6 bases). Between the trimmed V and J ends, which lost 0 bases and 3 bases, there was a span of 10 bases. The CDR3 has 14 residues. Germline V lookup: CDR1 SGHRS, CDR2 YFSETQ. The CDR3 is CASSLGQASYEQYF. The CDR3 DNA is TGCGCCAGCAGCTTGGGACAGGCGAGCTACGAGCAGTACTTC.

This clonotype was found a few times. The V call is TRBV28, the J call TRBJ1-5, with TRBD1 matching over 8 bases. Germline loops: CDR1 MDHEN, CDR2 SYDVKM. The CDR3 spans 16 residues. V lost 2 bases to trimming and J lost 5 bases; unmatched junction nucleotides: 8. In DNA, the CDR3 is TGTGCCAGCAGTTTAGGGGGCAGGGGGCCGGATCAGCCCCAGCATTTT. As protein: CASSLGGRGPDQPQHF.

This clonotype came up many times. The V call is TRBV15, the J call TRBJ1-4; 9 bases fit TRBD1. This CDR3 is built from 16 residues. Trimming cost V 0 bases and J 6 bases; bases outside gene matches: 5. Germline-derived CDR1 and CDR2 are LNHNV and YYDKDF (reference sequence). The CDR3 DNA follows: TGTGCCACCAGCAGAGATACGGGACAGGGACATGAAAAACTGTTTTTT. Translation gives CATSRDTGQGHEKLFF. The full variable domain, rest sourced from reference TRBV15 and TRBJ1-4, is DAMVIQNPRYQVTQFGKPVTLSCSQTLNHNVMYWYQQKSSQAPKLLFHYYDKDFNNEADTPDNFQSRRPNTSFCFLDIRSPGLGDTAMYLCATSRDTGQGHEKLFFGSGTQLSVL.

CDR3 protein: CASSVYPGRYEQYF. The CDR3 DNA follows: TGTGCCAGCAGTGTTTATCCGGGAAGATACGAGCAGTACTTC. The V and J genes are TRBV6-1 and TRBJ2-7; D possibly corresponds to TRBD2 (5 bases). The CDR3 totals 14 residues. CDR1 is MNHNS, CDR2 SASEGT, per germline. V was pared by 4 bases and J by 4 bases, with 14 bases between.

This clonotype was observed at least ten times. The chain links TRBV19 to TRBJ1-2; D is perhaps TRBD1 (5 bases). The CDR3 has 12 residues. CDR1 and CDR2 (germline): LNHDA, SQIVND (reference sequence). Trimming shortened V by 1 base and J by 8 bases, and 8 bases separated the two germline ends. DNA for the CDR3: TGTGCCAGTAGTATAGGGAGGGGCGGCTACACCTTC. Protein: CASSIGRGGYTF.

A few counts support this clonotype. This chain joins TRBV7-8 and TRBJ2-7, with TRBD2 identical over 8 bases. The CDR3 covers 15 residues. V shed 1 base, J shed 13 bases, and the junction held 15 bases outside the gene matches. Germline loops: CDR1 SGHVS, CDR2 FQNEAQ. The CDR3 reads CASSLVAGSLAGRYF. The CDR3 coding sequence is TGTGCCAGCAGCTTAGTGGCCGGGTCGCTAGCGGGCCGATACTTC.

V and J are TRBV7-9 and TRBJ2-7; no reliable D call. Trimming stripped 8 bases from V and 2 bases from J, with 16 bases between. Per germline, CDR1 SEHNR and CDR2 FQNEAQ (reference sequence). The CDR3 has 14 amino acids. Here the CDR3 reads CASGQVPGAYEQYF. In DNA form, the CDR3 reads TGTGCCAGCGGCCAAGTCCCAGGTGCCTACGAGCAGTACTTC.

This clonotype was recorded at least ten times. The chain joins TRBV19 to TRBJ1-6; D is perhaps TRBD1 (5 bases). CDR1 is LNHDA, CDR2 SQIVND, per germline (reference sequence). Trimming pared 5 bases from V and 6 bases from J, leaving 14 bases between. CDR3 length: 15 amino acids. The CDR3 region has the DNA TGTGCCAGTAGTCTCTCGGGGCAGCGTAATTCACCCCTCCACTTT. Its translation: CASSLSGQRNSPLHF.

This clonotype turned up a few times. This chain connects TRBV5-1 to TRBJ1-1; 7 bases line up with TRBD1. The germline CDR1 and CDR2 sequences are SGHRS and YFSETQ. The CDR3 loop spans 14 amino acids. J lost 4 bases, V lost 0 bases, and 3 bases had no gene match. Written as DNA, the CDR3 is TGCGCCAGCAGCTTGGGCAGGGGGACCACTGAAGCTTTCTTT. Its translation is CASSLGRGTTEAFF.

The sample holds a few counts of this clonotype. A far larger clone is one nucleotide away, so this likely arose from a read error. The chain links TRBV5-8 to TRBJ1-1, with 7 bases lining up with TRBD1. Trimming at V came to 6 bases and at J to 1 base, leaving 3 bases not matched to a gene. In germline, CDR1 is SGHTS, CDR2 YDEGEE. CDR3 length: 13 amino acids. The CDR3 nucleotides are TGTGCCAGCATCTGGACAGGGAACACTGAAGCTTTCTTT. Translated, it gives CASIWTGNTEAFF.

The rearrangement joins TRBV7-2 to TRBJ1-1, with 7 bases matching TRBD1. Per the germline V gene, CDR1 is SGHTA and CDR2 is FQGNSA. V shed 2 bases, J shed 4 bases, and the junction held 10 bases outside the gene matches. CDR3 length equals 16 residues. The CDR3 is CASSLKTGYWSTEAFF. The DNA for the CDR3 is TGTGCCAGCAGCTTAAAGACAGGGTACTGGAGCACTGAAGCTTTCTTT.

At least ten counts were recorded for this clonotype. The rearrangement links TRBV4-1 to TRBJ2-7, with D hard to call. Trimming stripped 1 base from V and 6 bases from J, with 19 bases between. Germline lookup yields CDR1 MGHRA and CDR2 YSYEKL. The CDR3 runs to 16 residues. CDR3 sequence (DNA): TGCGCCAGCAGCCAAGTGATGAGCTTCTCACCCAGCGAGCAGTACTTC. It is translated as CASSQVMSFSPSEQYF.

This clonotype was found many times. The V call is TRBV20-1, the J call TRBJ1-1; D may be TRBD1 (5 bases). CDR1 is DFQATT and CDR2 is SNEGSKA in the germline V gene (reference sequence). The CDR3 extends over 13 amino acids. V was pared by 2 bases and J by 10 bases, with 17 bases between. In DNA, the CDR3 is TGCAGTGCTAGACTCGGCAGGGCGAATGTAGCTTTCTTT. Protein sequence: CSARLGRANVAFF.

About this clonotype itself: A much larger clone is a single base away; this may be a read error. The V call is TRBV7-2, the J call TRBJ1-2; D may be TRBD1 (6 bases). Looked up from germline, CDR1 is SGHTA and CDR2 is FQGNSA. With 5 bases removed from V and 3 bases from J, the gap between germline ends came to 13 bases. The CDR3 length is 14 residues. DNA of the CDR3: TGTGCCAGCAGCCCTACAGGGTCCCACTATGGCTACACCTTC. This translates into CASSPTGSHYGYTF.

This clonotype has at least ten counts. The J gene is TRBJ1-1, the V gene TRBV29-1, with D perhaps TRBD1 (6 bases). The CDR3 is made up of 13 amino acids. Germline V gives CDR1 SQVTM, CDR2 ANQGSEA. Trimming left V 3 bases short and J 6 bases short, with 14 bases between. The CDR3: CSVEGTRESEAFF. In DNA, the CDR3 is TGCAGCGTTGAGGGGACACGGGAGTCTGAAGCTTTCTTT.

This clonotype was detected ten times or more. The CDR3, as DNA: TGCGCCAGCAGCTTAACAGGAGACTCCACTGAAGCTTTCTTT. Residues: CASSLTGDSTEAFF. This chain joins TRBV5-1 and TRBJ1-1; a possible D gene is TRBD1 (5 bases). Germline assignment: CDR1 SGHRS and CDR2 YFSETQ. This CDR3 is 14 amino acids long. The germline V and J ends were trimmed by 2 bases and 4 bases, with 12 bases remaining between them.

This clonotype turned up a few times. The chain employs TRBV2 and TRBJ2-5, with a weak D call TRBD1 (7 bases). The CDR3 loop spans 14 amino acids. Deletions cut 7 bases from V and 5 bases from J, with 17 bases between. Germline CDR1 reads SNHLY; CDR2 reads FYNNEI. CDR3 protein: CASKGALGRETQYF. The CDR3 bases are TGTGCCAGCAAGGGGGCCCTGGGGAGGGAGACCCAGTACTTC.

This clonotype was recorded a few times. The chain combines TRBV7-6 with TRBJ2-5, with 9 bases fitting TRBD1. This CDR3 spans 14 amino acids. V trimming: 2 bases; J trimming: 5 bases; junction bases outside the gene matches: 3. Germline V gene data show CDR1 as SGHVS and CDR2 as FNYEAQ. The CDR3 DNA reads TGTGCCAGCAGCTTAAGAGGACAGGGGGAGACCCAGTACTTC. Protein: CASSLRGQGETQYF.